The TCR beta chain described here comes from a study of cytomegalovirus exposure and HLA in healthy donors. Study outcomes and limitations: Generally TCR sequences proved uncommon, though certain public TCRs appeared in numerous donors.

Sequencing used immunoSEQ multiplex PCR; TCRdb keeps in-frame clones, though not all of them. The profile covers about 160,000 clones, with roughly 89% appearing a single time and more than 3.5% taken by the ten largest. Regarding this clone: Its specificity is not known. One end of the junction is discordant with germline, which a read error may explain.

The CDR3 extends over 13 amino acids. The germline V gene encodes CDR1 SSHAT and CDR2 FNYEAQ (reference sequence). The sequence came from a man between 18 and 35 years old in good health and CMV-seropositive. This chain joins TRBV7-7 and TRBJ2-5; a possible D gene is TRBD1 (6 bases). The sample was PBMCs. The CDR3 nucleotides are TGTGCTAGCAGCTGGGACATTCAAGAGACCCAGTACTTC. This sequence encodes CASSWDIQETQYF.